This TCR beta chain was profiled in a study of T cells in Graves' hyperthyroidism and ophthalmopathy. General study results and limits: A model using 13 V-J features told ophthalmopathy apart from stable hyperthyroidism.

Amplification targeted TCR beta CDR3 regions from RNA transcripts. The HTBI primer set served for first-round RT-PCR of the TCR CDR3. TCRdb re-analysed the multiplex PCR reads in MiXCR, keeping a single row per CDR3 protein. The sample has 640,000 or so distinct CDR3 sequences; 12% to 15% are singletons. Worth noting for this clonotype: The antigen is unknown.

Germline CDR1 and CDR2: MGHDK and SYGVNS. The CDR3 runs to 19 residues. The V gene end was trimmed by 2 bases and the J gene end by 4 bases; junction bases not matched to a gene: 13. The TCR was taken from a woman younger than 30 with Graves' ophthalmopathy. This chain joins TRBV25-1 and TRBJ2-4; 11 bases agree with TRBD2. The sample was blood. CDR3 DNA sequence: TGTGCCAGCAGTGAACTCCAAATAGCGGGAGGGCCGGGGAAAAACATTCAGTACTTC. Translated, it gives CASSELQIAGGPGKNIQYF.